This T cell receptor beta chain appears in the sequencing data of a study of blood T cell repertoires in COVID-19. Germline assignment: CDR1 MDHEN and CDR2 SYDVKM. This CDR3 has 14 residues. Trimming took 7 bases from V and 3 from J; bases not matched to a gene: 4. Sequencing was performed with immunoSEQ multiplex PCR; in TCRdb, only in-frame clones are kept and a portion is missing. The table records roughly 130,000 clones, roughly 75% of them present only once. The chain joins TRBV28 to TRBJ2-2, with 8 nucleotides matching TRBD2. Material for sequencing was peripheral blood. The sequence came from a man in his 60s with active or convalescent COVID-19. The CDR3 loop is CASIGTSYTGELFF. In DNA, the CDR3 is TGTGCCAGCATCGGGACTAGTTACACCGGGGAGCTGTTTTTT. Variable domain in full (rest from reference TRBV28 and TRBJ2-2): DVKVTQSSRYLVKRTGEKVFLECVQDMDHENMFWYRQDPGLGLRLIYFSYDVKMKEKGDIPEGYSVSREKKERFSLILESASTNQTSMYLCASIGTSYTGELFFGEGSRLTVL.